This T cell receptor beta chain was sequenced during a study of shared clonotypes between healthy human individuals. Naive CD8 cells lacked CD45RO and underwent positive selection for CCR7, leaving out terminally differentiated effector memory CD45RA+ cells. The CDR3 runs to 14 residues. V lost 0 bases, J lost 3 bases, and 10 bases lay in between. Germline V gene data show CDR1 as SGHRS and CDR2 as YFSETQ. Using immunoSEQ multiplex PCR, the repertoire was profiled, and TCRdb retains in-frame clones only, with some absent. The sample includes fewer than 1 million clones, 90% to 97% of them seen just once.

Input material: naive CD8+ T cells sorted from blood. This sequence originates from a man aged 30-40 years in good health. This sequence joins TRBV5-1 and TRBJ2-7; D is ambiguous. For the CDR3, the DNA is TGCGCCAGCAGCTTGGAAGTTGGAGTCTACGAGCAGTACTTC. Translating it yields CASSLEVGVYEQYF.